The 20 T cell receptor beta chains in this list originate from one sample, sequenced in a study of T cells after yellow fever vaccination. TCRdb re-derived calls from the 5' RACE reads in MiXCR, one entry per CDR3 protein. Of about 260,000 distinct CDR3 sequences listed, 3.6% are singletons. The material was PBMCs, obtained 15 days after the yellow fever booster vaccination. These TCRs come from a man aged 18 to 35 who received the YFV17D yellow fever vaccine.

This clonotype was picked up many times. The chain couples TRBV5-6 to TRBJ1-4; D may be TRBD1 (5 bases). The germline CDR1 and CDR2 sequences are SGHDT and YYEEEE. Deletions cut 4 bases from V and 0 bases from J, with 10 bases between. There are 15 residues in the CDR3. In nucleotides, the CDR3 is TGTGCCAGCAGCACCAGGGTGCCAACTAATGAAAAACTGTTTTTT. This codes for CASSTRVPTNEKLFF.

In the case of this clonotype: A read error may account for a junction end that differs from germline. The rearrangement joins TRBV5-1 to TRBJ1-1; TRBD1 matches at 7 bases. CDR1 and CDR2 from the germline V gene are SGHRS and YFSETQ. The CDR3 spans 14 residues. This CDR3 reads CASSPGQLNTEALF. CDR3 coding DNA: TGCGCCAGCAGCCCGGGACAGCTGAACACTGAAGCTCTCTTT.

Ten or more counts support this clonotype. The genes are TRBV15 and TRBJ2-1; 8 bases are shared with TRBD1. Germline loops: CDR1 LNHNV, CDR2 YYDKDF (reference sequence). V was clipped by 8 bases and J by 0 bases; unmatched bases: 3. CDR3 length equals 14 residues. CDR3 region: CATQQGGSYNEQFF. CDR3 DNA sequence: TGTGCCACCCAACAGGGGGGCTCCTACAATGAGCAGTTCTTC.

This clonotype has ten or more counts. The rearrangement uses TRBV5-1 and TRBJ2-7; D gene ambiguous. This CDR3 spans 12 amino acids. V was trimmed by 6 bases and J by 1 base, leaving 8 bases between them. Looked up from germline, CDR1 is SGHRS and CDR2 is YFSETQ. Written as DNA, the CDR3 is TGCGCCAGCATCGGACCATCCTACGAGCAGTACTTC. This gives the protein CASIGPSYEQYF.

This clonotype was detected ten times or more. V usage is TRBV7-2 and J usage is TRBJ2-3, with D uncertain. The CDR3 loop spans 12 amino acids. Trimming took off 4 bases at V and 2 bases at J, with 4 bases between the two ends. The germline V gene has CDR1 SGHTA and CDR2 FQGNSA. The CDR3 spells CASSYYTDTQYF. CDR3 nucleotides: TGTGCCAGCAGCTATTACACAGATACGCAGTATTTT.

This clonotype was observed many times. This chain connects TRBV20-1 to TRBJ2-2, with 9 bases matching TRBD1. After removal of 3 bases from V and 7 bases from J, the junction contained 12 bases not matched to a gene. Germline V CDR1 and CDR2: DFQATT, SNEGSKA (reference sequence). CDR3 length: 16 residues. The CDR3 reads CSARALGTGYLGELFF. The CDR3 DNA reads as TGCAGTGCTAGGGCTCTCGGGACAGGGTACCTCGGGGAGCTGTTTTTT.

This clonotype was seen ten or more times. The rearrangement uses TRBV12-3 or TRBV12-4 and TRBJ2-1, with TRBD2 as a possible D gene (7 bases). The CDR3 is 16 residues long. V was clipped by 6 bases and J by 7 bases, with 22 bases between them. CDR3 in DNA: TGTGCCAGCAGCATCCGGGGGCGGGGGTCCCTAAATGAGCAGTTCTTC. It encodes CASSIRGRGSLNEQFF.

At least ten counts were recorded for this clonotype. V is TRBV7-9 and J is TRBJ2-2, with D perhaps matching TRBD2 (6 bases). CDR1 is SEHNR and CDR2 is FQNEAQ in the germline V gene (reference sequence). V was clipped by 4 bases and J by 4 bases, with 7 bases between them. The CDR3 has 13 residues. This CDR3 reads CASSWDSTGELFF. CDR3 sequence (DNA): TGTGCCAGCAGCTGGGACTCCACCGGGGAGCTGTTTTTT.

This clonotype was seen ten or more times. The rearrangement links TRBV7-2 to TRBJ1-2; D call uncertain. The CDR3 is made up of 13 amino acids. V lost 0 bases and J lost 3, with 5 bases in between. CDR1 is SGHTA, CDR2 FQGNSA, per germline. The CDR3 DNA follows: TGTGCCAGCAGCTTAGCTACGGACTATGGCTACACCTTC. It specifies CASSLATDYGYTF.

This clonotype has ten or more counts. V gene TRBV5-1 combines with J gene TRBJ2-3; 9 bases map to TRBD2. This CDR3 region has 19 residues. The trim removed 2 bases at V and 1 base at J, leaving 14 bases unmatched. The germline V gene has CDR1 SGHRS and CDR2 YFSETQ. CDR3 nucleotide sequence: TGCGCCAGCAGCTTCGGGGTAGCGGGGGTGTATCAGGGCACAGATACGCAGTATTTT. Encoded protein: CASSFGVAGVYQGTDTQYF.

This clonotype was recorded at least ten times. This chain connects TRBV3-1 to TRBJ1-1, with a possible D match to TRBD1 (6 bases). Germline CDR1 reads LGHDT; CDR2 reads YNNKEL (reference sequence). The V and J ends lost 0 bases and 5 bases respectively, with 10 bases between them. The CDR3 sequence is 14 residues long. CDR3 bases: TGTGCCAGCAGCCAAGAAGGGGGTTGGACTGAAGCTTTCTTT. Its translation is CASSQEGGWTEAFF.

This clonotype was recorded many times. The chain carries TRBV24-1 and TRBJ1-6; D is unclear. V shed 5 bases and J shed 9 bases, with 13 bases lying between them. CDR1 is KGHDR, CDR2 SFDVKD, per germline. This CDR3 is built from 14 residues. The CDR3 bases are TGTGCCACCAGTGGCCCCGACGAGGCTTCACCCCTCCACTTT. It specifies CATSGPDEASPLHF.

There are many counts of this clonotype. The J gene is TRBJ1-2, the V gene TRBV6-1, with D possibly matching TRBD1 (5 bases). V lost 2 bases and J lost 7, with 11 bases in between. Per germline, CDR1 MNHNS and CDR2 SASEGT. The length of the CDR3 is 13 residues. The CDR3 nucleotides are TGTGCCAGCAGTGAACGGCCCGGGGGTGGCTACACCTTC. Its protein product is CASSERPGGGYTF.

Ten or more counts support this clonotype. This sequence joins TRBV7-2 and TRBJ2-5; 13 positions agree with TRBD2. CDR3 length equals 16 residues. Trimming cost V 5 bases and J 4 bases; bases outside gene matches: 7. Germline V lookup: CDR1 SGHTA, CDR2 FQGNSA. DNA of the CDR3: TGTGCCAGCAGCCAGAGAGGGACTAGCGGGGCAGAGACCCAGTACTTC. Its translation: CASSQRGTSGAETQYF.

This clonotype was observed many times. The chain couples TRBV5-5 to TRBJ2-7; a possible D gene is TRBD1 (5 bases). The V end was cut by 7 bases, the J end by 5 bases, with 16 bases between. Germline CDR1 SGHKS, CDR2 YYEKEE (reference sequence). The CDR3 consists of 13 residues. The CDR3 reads CASQHRNLDEQYF. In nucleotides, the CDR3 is TGTGCCAGCCAACACAGGAACCTAGACGAGCAGTACTTC. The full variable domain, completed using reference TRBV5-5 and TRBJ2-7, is DAGVTQSPTHLIKTRGQQVTLRCSPISGHKSVSWYQQVLGQGPQFIFQYYEKEERGRGNFPDRFSARQFPNYSSELNVNALLLGDSALYLCASQHRNLDEQYFGPGTRLTVT.

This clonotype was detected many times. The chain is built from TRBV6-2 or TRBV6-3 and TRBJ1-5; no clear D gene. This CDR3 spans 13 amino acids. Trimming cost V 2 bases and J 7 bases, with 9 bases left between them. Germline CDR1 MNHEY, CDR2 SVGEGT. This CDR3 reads CASSYRLGQPQHF. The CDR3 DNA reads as TGTGCCAGCAGTTACCGCTTGGGCCAGCCCCAGCATTTT.

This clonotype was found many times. CDR3 protein: CSAPDRRMTGELFF. The CDR3 nucleotides read TGCAGTGCTCCAGACAGGAGGATGACCGGGGAGCTGTTTTTT. The chain combines TRBV20-1 with TRBJ2-2; perhaps TRBD1 as D (6 bases). CDR3 length equals 14 residues. CDR1 is DFQATT, CDR2 SNEGSKA, per germline (reference sequence). The V end was cut by 5 bases, the J end by 5 bases, with 15 bases between.

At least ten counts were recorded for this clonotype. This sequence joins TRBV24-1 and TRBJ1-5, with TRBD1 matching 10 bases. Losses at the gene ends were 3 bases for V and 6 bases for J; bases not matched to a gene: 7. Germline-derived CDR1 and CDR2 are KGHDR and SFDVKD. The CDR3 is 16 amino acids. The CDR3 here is CATSDNRDRGGQPQHF. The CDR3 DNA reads TGTGCCACCAGTGATAACCGGGACAGGGGAGGTCAGCCCCAGCATTTT.

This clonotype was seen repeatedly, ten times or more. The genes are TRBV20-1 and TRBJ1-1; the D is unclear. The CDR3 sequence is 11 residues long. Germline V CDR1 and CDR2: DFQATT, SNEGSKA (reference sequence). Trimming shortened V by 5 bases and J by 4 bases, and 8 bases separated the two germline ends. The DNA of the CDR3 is TGCAGTGCTCAGATAAGCACTGAAGCTTTCTTT. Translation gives CSAQISTEAFF.

The CDR3 spells CASSPPSSYNSPLHF. CDR3 in DNA: TGTGCCAGCTCACCTCCCAGCTCCTATAATTCACCCCTCCACTTT. The chain combines TRBV18 with TRBJ1-6, with D unclear. This CDR3 region has 15 residues. Deletions cut 3 bases from V and 0 bases from J, with 6 bases between. Germline V lookup: CDR1 KGHSH, CDR2 LQKENI.